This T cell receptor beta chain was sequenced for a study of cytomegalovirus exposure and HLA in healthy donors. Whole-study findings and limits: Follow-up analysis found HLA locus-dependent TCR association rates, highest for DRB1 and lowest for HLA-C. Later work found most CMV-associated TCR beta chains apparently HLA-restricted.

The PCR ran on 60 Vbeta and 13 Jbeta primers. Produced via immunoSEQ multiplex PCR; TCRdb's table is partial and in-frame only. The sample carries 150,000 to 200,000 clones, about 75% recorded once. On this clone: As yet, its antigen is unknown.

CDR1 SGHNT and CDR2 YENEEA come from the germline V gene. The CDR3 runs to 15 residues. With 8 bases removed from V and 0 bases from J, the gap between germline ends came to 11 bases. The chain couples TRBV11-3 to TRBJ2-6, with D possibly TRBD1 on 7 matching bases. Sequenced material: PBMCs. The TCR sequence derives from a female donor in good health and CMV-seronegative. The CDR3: CASGQGGSGANVLTF. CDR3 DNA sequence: TGTGCCAGCGGGCAGGGGGGCTCTGGGGCCAACGTCCTGACTTTC.